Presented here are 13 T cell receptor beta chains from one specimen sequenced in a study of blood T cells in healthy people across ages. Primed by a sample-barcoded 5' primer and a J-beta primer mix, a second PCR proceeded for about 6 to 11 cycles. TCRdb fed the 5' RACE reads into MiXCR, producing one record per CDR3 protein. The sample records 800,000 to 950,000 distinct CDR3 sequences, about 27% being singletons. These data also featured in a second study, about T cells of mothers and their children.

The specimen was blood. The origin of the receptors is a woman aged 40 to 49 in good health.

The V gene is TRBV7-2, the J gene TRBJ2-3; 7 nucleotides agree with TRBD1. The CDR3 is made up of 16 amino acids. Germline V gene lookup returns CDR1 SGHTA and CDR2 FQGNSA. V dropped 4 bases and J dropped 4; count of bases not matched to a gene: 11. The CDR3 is CTSSSRTGVGADTQYF. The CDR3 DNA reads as TGTACCAGCAGCTCCAGAACAGGGGTTGGCGCAGATACGCAGTATTTT.

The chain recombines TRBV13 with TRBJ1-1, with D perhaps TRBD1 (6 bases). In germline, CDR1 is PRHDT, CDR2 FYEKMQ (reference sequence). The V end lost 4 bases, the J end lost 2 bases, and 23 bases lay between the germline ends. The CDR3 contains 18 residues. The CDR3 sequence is CASSSIINKDRLNTEAFF. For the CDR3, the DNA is TGTGCCAGCAGCTCGATTATCAACAAAGACAGGCTCAACACTGAAGCTTTCTTT.

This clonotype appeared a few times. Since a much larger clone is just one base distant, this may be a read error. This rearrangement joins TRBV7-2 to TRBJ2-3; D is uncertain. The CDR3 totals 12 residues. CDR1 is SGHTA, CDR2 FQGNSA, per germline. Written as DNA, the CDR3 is TGTGCCGGCAGCCAGGTCCCCAGTACGCAGTATTTT. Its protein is CAGSQVPSTQYF. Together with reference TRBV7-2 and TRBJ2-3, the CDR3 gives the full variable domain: GAGVSQSPSNKVTEKGKDVELRCDPISGHTALYWYRQSLGQGLEFLIYFQGNSAPDKSGLPSDRFSAERTGGSVSTLTIQRTQQEDSAVYLCAGSQVPSTQYFGPGTRLTVL.

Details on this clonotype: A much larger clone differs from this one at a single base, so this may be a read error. CDR3: CASSDTGFRYF. The DNA for the CDR3 is TGTGCCAGCAGTGACACGGGATTCCGGTACTTC. The V gene is TRBV6-5, the J gene TRBJ2-7; perhaps TRBD2 as D (5 bases). V was trimmed by 5 bases and J by 12 bases, leaving 14 bases between them. Germline-derived CDR1 and CDR2 are MNHEY and SVGAGI. The CDR3 is 11 amino acids.

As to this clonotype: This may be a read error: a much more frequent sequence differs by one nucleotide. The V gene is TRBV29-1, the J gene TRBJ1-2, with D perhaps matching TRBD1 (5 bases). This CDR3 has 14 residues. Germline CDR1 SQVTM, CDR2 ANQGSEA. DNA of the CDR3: TGCAGCGTTGACCCCTCGTCAGGGAAGCCTGGCAACACCTTC. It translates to CSVDPSSGKPGNTF.

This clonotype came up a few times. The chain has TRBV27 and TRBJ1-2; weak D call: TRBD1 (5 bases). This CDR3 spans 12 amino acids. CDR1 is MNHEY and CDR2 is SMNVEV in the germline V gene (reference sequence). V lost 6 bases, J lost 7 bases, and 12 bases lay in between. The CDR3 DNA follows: TGTGCCAGCAGCCGAGAGGGGTTTGGCTACACCTTC. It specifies CASSREGFGYTF.

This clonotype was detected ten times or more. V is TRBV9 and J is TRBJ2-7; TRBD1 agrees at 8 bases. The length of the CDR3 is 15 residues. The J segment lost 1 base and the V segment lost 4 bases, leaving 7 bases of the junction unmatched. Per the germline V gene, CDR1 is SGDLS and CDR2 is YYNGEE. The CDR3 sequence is CASSPTGAASYEQYF. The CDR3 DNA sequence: TGTGCCAGCAGCCCGACAGGGGCGGCATCCTACGAGCAGTACTTC. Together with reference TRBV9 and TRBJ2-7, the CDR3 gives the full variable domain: DSGVTQTPKHLITATGQRVTLRCSPRSGDLSVYWYQQSLDQGLQFLIQYYNGEERAKGNILERFSAQQFPDLHSELNLSSLELGDSALYFCASSPTGAASYEQYFGPGTRLTVT.

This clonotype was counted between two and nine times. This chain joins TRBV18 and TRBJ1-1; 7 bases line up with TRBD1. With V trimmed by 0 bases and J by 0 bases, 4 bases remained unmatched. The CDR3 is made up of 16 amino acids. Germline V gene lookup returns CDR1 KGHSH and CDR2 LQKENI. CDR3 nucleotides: TGTGCCAGCTCACCACCGGGGCAGGGGGTGAACACTGAAGCTTTCTTT. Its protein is CASSPPGQGVNTEAFF.

The CDR3: CASNARRGVMNTEAFF. CDR3 bases: TGTGCCAGCAATGCGAGACGAGGGGTTATGAACACTGAAGCTTTCTTT. The chain is built from TRBV7-9 and TRBJ1-1; D may be TRBD1 (5 bases). Looked up from germline, CDR1 is SEHNR and CDR2 is FQNEAQ (reference sequence). V lost 7 bases and J lost 0, with 18 bases in between. The CDR3 is made up of 16 amino acids.

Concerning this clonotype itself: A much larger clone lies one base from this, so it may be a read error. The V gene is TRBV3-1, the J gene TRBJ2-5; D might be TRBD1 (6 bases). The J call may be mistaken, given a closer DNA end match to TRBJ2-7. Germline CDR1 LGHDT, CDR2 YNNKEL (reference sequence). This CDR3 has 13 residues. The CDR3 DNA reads TGTGCCAGCAGCCGGATGGGCAGGGGCGAGCAGTACTTC. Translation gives CASSRMGRGEQYF.

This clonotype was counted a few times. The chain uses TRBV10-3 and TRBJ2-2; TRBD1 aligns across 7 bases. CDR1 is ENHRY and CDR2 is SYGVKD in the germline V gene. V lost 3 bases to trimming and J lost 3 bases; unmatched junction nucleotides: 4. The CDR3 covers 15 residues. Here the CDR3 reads CAISDRGLDTGELFF. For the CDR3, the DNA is TGTGCCATCAGTGATAGGGGGCTCGACACCGGGGAGCTGTTTTTT.

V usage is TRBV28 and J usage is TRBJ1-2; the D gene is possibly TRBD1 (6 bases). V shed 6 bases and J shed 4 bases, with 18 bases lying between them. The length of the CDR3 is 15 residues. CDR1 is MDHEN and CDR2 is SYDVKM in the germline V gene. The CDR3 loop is CASSSPLAGAYGYTF. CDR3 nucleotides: TGTGCCAGCAGCAGCCCGTTAGCAGGGGCCTATGGCTACACCTTC.

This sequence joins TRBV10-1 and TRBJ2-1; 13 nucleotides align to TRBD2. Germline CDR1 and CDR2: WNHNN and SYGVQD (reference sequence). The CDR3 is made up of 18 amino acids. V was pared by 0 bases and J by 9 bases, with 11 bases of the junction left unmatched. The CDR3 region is CASSESKGGTSGMGEQFF. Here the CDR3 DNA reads TGCGCCAGCAGTGAGTCGAAAGGAGGGACTAGCGGGATGGGTGAGCAGTTCTTC.